The 31 T cell receptor beta chains listed next were all sequenced from one sample in a study of memory CD4+ T cells and cytomegalovirus serostatus. Here immunoSEQ multiplex PCR was the method, and the copy in TCRdb shows in-frame clones only, minus some. The sample has about 46,000 clones; over 75% are singletons. The sort gate was single viable CD3+CD4+CD8-CD45RO+ cells for memory CD4+ T cells. Input material: memory CD4+ T cells from blood. All receptors derive from an adult in good health and CMV-seronegative.

The chain combines TRBV7-9 with TRBJ1-5; no firm D call. The CDR3 consists of 13 residues. Germline CDR1 reads SEHNR; CDR2 reads FQNEAQ (reference sequence). V was shortened by 1 base and J by 9 bases, with 10 bases between the two germline ends. DNA of the CDR3: TGTGCCAGCAGCTTAGACAGTAACGGGCCCCAGCATTTT. Encoded protein: CASSLDSNGPQHF. The entire variable domain, with the rest obtained from reference TRBV7-9 and TRBJ1-5, is as follows: DTGVSQNPRHKITKRGQNVTFRCDPISEHNRLYWYRQTLGQGPEFLTYFQNEAQLEKSRLLSDRFSAERPKGSFSTLEIQRTEQGDSAMYLCASSLDSNGPQHFGDGTRLSIL.

This clone was observed a few times. Other DNA sequences within the sample encode an identical CDR3. The chain joins TRBV11-2 to TRBJ2-7; no clear D gene. The CDR3 totals 14 residues. V was cut by 1 base and J by 0 bases, with 7 bases left in between. Germline V lookup: CDR1 SGHAT, CDR2 FQNNGV. CDR3 sequence reads: CASSLGHSSYEQYF. The CDR3, as DNA: TGTGCCAGCAGCTTAGGTCATTCCTCCTACGAGCAGTACTTC.

The chain has TRBV25-1 and TRBJ1-4; a possible D gene is TRBD1 (5 bases). This CDR3 is built from 13 residues. The V gene lost 4 bases and the J gene lost 13 bases, with 16 bases spanning the gap. From germline, CDR1 is MGHDK and CDR2 SYGVNS. The CDR3 coding sequence is TGTGCCAGCAGTGGTGGTGGGGCTGTAAGACTGTTTTTT. Its translation is CASSGGGAVRLFF.

V gene TRBV7-2 combines with J gene TRBJ1-2; 7 bases align to TRBD1. V gave up 1 base and J gave up 4 bases; unmatched junction bases: 9. The CDR3 runs to 16 residues. The germline gives CDR1 SGHTA, CDR2 FQGNSA. The CDR3 loop reads CASSLGTWDRTYGYTF. In DNA form, the CDR3 reads TGTGCCAGCAGCTTAGGCACCTGGGACAGAACCTATGGCTACACCTTC.

The V call is TRBV7-9, the J call TRBJ1-5, with TRBD1 as a possible D gene (5 bases). The CDR3 runs to 15 residues. Trimming took 0 bases from V and 3 from J, leaving 9 bases between them. Germline CDR1 reads SEHNR; CDR2 reads FQNEAQ (reference sequence). Here the CDR3 reads CASSLAQGPNQPQHF. The CDR3, as DNA: TGTGCCAGCAGCTTAGCTCAGGGTCCCAATCAGCCCCAGCATTTT.

V is TRBV19 and J is TRBJ1-3; D not certain. This CDR3 is 13 amino acids long. The V end lost 4 bases, the J end lost 2 bases, and 6 bases lay between the germline ends. The germline V gene has CDR1 LNHDA and CDR2 SQIVND (reference sequence). The CDR3 sequence is CASSSSAGNTIYF. The CDR3 DNA reads TGTGCCAGTAGTAGTTCAGCTGGAAACACCATATATTTT.

This clone was recorded a few times. The V and J genes are TRBV4-1 and TRBJ2-7, with a weak D call TRBD1 (5 bases). The CDR3 loop spans 15 amino acids. Germline V gives CDR1 MGHRA, CDR2 YSYEKL. V shed 0 bases and J shed 6 bases, with 15 bases lying between them. The CDR3 loop reads CASSQDWGIGAEQYF. The DNA for the CDR3 is TGCGCCAGCAGCCAAGATTGGGGTATTGGGGCCGAGCAGTACTTC.

This clone was seen only a few times. The chain uses TRBV2 and TRBJ2-5; 8 bases line up with TRBD2. The CDR3 extends over 16 amino acids. The germline CDR1 and CDR2 sequences are SNHLY and FYNNEI. The V and J ends lost 2 bases and 4 bases, in that order; junction bases with no gene match: 9. CDR3 residues: CASSEYIGGAAETQYF. Written as DNA, the CDR3 is TGTGCCAGCAGTGAATATATCGGGGGGGCAGCAGAGACCCAGTACTTC. Combining the CDR3 with reference TRBV2 and TRBJ2-5 gives the whole variable domain EPEVTQTPSHQVTQMGQEVILRCVPISNHLYFYWYRQILGQKVEFLVSFYNNEISEKSEIFDDQFSVERPDGSNFTLKIRSTKLEDSAMYFCASSEYIGGAAETQYFGPGTRLLVL.

The genes are TRBV25-1 and TRBJ1-2; D gene unclear. Germline CDR1 is MGHDK and CDR2 is SYGVNS. Trimming took off 3 bases at V and 2 bases at J, with 7 bases between the two ends. The length of the CDR3 is 13 residues. The CDR3 spells CASSEGQNYGYTF. CDR3 in DNA: TGTGCCAGCAGTGAGGGTCAGAACTATGGCTACACCTTC.

As concerns this clone: The same CDR3 also results from other DNA sequences found in this sample. The rearrangement links TRBV7-3 to TRBJ2-2; TRBD1 might be the D (5 bases). Looked up from germline, CDR1 is SGHTA and CDR2 is FQGTGA. Trimming pared 2 bases from V and 0 bases from J, leaving 7 bases between. There are 15 residues in the CDR3. The DNA for the CDR3 is TGTGCCAGCAGCTTACAGGGCGCGAACACCGGGGAGCTGTTTTTT. Its translation: CASSLQGANTGELFF.

CDR3 sequence reads: CAWGKISTNKDEQYF. CDR3 nucleotide sequence: TGTGCCTGGGGCAAAATTAGCACCAACAAGGACGAGCAGTACTTC. The chain links TRBV30 to TRBJ2-7; no reliable D call. V gave up 5 bases and J gave up 5 bases, with 22 bases separating them. This CDR3 region has 15 residues. The germline CDR1 and CDR2 sequences are GTSNPN and SVGIG (reference sequence).

The rearrangement joins TRBV6-5 to TRBJ2-5, with D perhaps matching TRBD1 (5 bases). The CDR3 loop spans 13 amino acids. Looked up from germline, CDR1 is MNHEY and CDR2 is SVGAGI. Trimming took off 2 bases at V and 4 bases at J, with 8 bases between the two ends. CDR3 coding DNA: TGTGCCAGCAGTTACGGTCAGGGAGAGACCCAGTACTTC. It encodes CASSYGQGETQYF.

The rearrangement uses TRBV11-1 and TRBJ1-4, with a tentative D call TRBD1 (6 bases). Germline CDR1 SGHAT, CDR2 FQDESV (reference sequence). Trimming left V 4 bases short and J 7 bases short, with 10 bases between. The CDR3 is made up of 13 amino acids. In DNA, the CDR3 is TGTGCCAGCAGCTCCCGGACAGCTGAAAAACTGTTTTTT. Translating gives CASSSRTAEKLFF.

The chain has TRBV19 and TRBJ2-5; D is perhaps TRBD1 (5 bases). This CDR3 contains 14 residues. Trimming pared 3 bases from V and 1 base from J, leaving 9 bases between. Germline V gene lookup returns CDR1 LNHDA and CDR2 SQIVND (reference sequence). The CDR3 bases are TGTGCCAGTAGTATGCGGCAGGGCCAAGAGACCCAGTACTTC. Residues: CASSMRQGQETQYF. Together with reference TRBV19 and TRBJ2-5, the CDR3 gives the full variable domain: DGGITQSPKYLFRKEGQNVTLSCEQNLNHDAMYWYRQDPGQGLRLIYYSQIVNDFQKGDIAEGYSVSREKKESFPLTVTSAQKNPTAFYLCASSMRQGQETQYFGPGTRLLVL.

This chain joins TRBV5-1 and TRBJ1-2; 10 bases agree with TRBD1. This CDR3 is 17 amino acids long. The trim removed 0 bases at V and 4 bases at J, leaving 9 bases unmatched. The germline gives CDR1 SGHRS, CDR2 YFSETQ. The CDR3 region is CASSLAPRQGATYGYTF. CDR3 nucleotides: TGCGCCAGCAGCTTGGCCCCCCGACAGGGGGCGACCTATGGCTACACCTTC.

J is TRBJ1-5 and V is TRBV6-6; D ambiguous. Germline CDR1 and CDR2: MNHNY and SVGAGI (reference sequence). This CDR3 contains 14 residues. The V and J ends lost 0 bases and 8 bases respectively, with 11 bases between them. The CDR3 loop reads CASSYSLPSEPQHF. The CDR3 nucleotides are TGTGCCAGCAGTTACTCGCTTCCTTCGGAGCCCCAGCATTTT.

This clone is medium-sized in the sample. The V and J genes are TRBV30 and TRBJ1-1; no reliable D call. V gave up 1 base and J gave up 5 bases, with 8 bases separating them. Germline V gene data show CDR1 as GTSNPN and CDR2 as SVGIG (reference sequence). This CDR3 is 12 amino acids long. The chain's CDR3 is CAWSAQATEAFF. For the CDR3, the DNA is TGTGCCTGGAGTGCCCAGGCAACTGAAGCTTTCTTT.

The chain couples TRBV28 to TRBJ1-2; 7 positions agree with TRBD1. J was trimmed by 4 bases and V by 2 bases; bases with no gene match: 4. Germline lookup yields CDR1 MDHEN and CDR2 SYDVKM. This CDR3 has 14 amino acids. CDR3 nucleotides: TGTGCCAGCAGTTTAGTTTCAGGGGGCTATGGCTACACCTTC. It specifies CASSLVSGGYGYTF.

The CDR3 region is CASSYGVSGANVLTF. The CDR3 DNA follows: TGTGCCAGCAGTTACGGTGTCTCTGGGGCCAACGTCCTGACTTTC. This sequence joins TRBV6-5 and TRBJ2-6; D gene unclear. Germline lookup yields CDR1 MNHEY and CDR2 SVGAGI. Trimming shortened V by 2 bases and J by 0 bases, and 5 bases separated the two germline ends. The CDR3 is 15 amino acids.

This CDR3 is CASSETLWAGRATGELFF. CDR3 DNA sequence: TGTGCCAGCAGTGAAACCCTTTGGGCCGGGCGTGCGACCGGGGAGCTGTTTTTT. This chain uses TRBV6-1 with TRBJ2-2, with D hard to call. CDR1 and CDR2 from the germline V gene are MNHNS and SASEGT. CDR3 length: 18 residues. V lost 2 bases and J 5 bases, leaving 21 bases between the germline ends.

V is TRBV2 and J is TRBJ2-5; possible D gene TRBD2, 5 bases. Germline CDR1 SNHLY, CDR2 FYNNEI. V was shortened by 3 bases and J by 5 bases, with 19 bases between the two germline ends. The CDR3 is made up of 16 amino acids. The CDR3 spells CASSELGRARGETQYF. CDR3 in DNA: TGTGCCAGCAGTGAGCTAGGACGGGCCCGGGGTGAGACCCAGTACTTC.

The sample holds a few counts of this clone. This chain connects TRBV9 to TRBJ1-1; TRBD1 matches 7 bases. Germline assignment: CDR1 SGDLS and CDR2 YYNGEE. J lost 10 bases, V lost 3 bases, and 12 bases had no gene match. This CDR3 has 14 amino acids. The CDR3 nucleotides read TGTGCCAGCAGCGAACAAGGGGGCGGGCGGCGAGCTTTCTTT. The encoded protein is CASSEQGGGRRAFF.

The count of this clone is one. The CDR3 nucleotides are TGTGCCAGCAGCTTAGGACTAGCGCAAGAGACCCAGTACTTC. Encoded protein: CASSLGLAQETQYF. The chain employs TRBV7-2 and TRBJ2-5; 8 bases fit TRBD2. The V segment lost 1 base and the J segment 2 bases; nucleotides outside the gene matches: 0. Germline V gene sequence: CDR1 SGHTA, CDR2 FQGNSA. The CDR3 sequence is 14 residues long.

This chain connects TRBV7-2 to TRBJ2-2; 9 nucleotides match TRBD1. Germline loops: CDR1 SGHTA, CDR2 FQGNSA. The V gene end was trimmed by 4 bases and the J gene end by 7 bases; junction bases not matched to a gene: 7. The CDR3 totals 15 residues. For the CDR3, the DNA is TGTGCCAGCAGCTCGGGACAGGGTGACATCGGGGAGCTGTTTTTT. It specifies CASSSGQGDIGELFF.

The chain is built from TRBV11-2 and TRBJ2-7, with 7 bases identical to TRBD1. Per germline, CDR1 SGHAT and CDR2 FQNNGV. The V and J ends lost 5 bases and 4 bases, in that order; junction bases with no gene match: 8. CDR3 length: 14 amino acids. CDR3 nucleotides: TGTGCCAGCAGCCTGACAGGGTATGGGTACGAGCAGTACTTC. Amino acid sequence: CASSLTGYGYEQYF.

The chain combines TRBV30 with TRBJ1-2, with 7 bases aligning to TRBD1. The CDR3 runs to 15 residues. Looked up from germline, CDR1 is GTSNPN and CDR2 is SVGIG (reference sequence). V shed 1 base, J shed 8 bases, and the junction held 13 bases outside the gene matches. The CDR3 region has the DNA TGTGCCTGGAGTGATGGGTTGTCCAGGGGGAAGGGCTACACCTTC. Residues: CAWSDGLSRGKGYTF.

The chain employs TRBV5-6 and TRBJ1-2; TRBD1 matches 7 bases. Per the germline V gene, CDR1 is SGHDT and CDR2 is YYEEEE. CDR3 length: 13 amino acids. V shed 1 base, J shed 4 bases, and the junction held 1 base outside the gene matches. The CDR3 DNA sequence: TGTGCCAGCAGCTTGAAGGGGGCCTATGGCTACACCTTC. Residues: CASSLKGAYGYTF.

The rearrangement links TRBV6-5 to TRBJ2-2; TRBD2 aligns across 9 bases. Germline V gene sequence: CDR1 MNHEY, CDR2 SVGAGI. The CDR3 is 16 residues long. After removal of 2 bases from V and 7 bases from J, the junction contained 8 bases not matched to a gene. This chain's CDR3 is CASSYTRGTSHGELFF. The CDR3 nucleotides are TGTGCCAGCAGTTACACCCGCGGGACTAGCCACGGGGAGCTGTTTTTT.

J is TRBJ1-4 and V is TRBV27, with 8 bases fitting TRBD1. Unmatched junction bases numbered 7, after V lost 3 bases and J lost 7 bases. The germline gives CDR1 MNHEY, CDR2 SMNVEV (reference sequence). This CDR3 comprises 15 residues. The CDR3 loop reads CASSFYQGAGEKLFF. CDR3 in DNA: TGTGCCAGCAGTTTTTATCAGGGGGCAGGTGAAAAACTGTTTTTT.

The chain combines TRBV7-8 with TRBJ2-5; possibly TRBD2 for D (5 bases). The CDR3 has 14 residues. From germline, CDR1 is SGHVS and CDR2 FQNEAQ. V was clipped by 5 bases and J by 1 base, with 11 bases between them. CDR3 DNA sequence: TGTGCCAGCAGCCAGACGGGGATCCAAGAGACCCAGTACTTC. Amino acid sequence: CASSQTGIQETQYF.

V usage is TRBV5-1 and J usage is TRBJ2-1, with 14 nucleotides matching TRBD2. V dropped 4 bases and J dropped 12; count of bases not matched to a gene: 12. The CDR3 has 16 amino acids. The V gene's germline CDR1 is SGHRS and CDR2 YFSETQ. This CDR3 is CASSQDGLAGGSAQFF. CDR3 coding DNA: TGCGCCAGCAGCCAAGATGGACTAGCGGGGGGAAGCGCGCAGTTCTTC.